The 30 T cell receptor beta chains below all came from one sample that was sequenced in a study of blood T cell repertoires in COVID-19. The method was immunoSEQ multiplex PCR; TCRdb's version includes in-frame clones alone and lacks a portion of them. The sample includes fewer than 300,000 clones, 85% of them seen just once. Material: peripheral blood. Source of these receptors: a human donor in a cohort sampled during active COVID-19.

This clone appeared once. The chain recombines TRBV5-5 with TRBJ2-6; the D is unclear. This CDR3 is 15 amino acids long. Germline CDR1 reads SGHKS; CDR2 reads YYEKEE (reference sequence). V was shortened by 0 bases and J by 1 base, with 5 bases between the two germline ends. CDR3: CASSLGQSGANVLTF. The DNA for the CDR3 is TGTGCCAGCAGCTTGGGTCAGTCTGGGGCCAACGTCCTGACTTTC.

This chain uses TRBV4-1 with TRBJ1-2; D uncertain. V dropped 1 base and J dropped 0 bases, with 9 bases sitting between them. The CDR3 has 15 residues. Germline CDR1 reads MGHRA; CDR2 reads YSYEKL. In DNA, the CDR3 is TGCGCCAGCAGCCAAGGATCCCAGACTAACTATGGCTACACCTTC. Its protein product is CASSQGSQTNYGYTF.

The V gene is TRBV19, the J gene TRBJ2-1, with D possibly being TRBD2 (6 bases). This CDR3 region has 16 residues. Trimming took 6 bases from V and 10 from J, leaving 25 bases between them. From germline, CDR1 is LNHDA and CDR2 SQIVND (reference sequence). CDR3 coding DNA: TGTGCCAGTAGACACGTCCAGAGCGGGCAAGTGGGGGAGCAGTTCTTC. Translation gives CASRHVQSGQVGEQFF.

The V gene is TRBV30, the J gene TRBJ2-7, with D unresolved. V was trimmed by 1 base and J by 5 bases, leaving 9 bases between them. The CDR3 extends over 12 amino acids. CDR1 and CDR2 (germline): GTSNPN, SVGIG (reference sequence). As DNA, the CDR3 is TGTGCCTGGAGTGCACTGGGCGACGAGCAGTACTTC. Translating gives CAWSALGDEQYF.

The chain carries TRBV10-3 and TRBJ1-2; 7 bases are a match to TRBD1. Per germline, CDR1 ENHRY and CDR2 SYGVKD. The CDR3 extends over 15 amino acids. The J segment lost 6 bases and the V segment lost 3 bases, leaving 10 bases of the junction unmatched. CDR3 loop: CAISELQGHTNGYTF. CDR3 sequence (DNA): TGTGCCATCAGTGAATTACAGGGGCATACTAATGGCTACACCTTC.

This chain connects TRBV5-1 to TRBJ2-5; possibly TRBD2 for D (6 bases). Per germline, CDR1 SGHRS and CDR2 YFSETQ. Trimming cost V 2 bases and J 2 bases, with 10 bases left between them. There are 14 residues in the CDR3. CDR3 coding DNA: TGCGCCAGCAGCTTCACTAGCTTTCAAGAGACCCAGTACTTC. This codes for CASSFTSFQETQYF.

The chain employs TRBV30 and TRBJ2-7; TRBD2 is a possible D gene (7 bases). CDR1 and CDR2 from the germline V gene are GTSNPN and SVGIG (reference sequence). V was shortened by 5 bases and J by 5 bases, with 13 bases between the two germline ends. The CDR3 extends over 12 amino acids. The CDR3 loop is CAWGRGFNEQYF. The CDR3 DNA reads TGTGCCTGGGGGAGGGGGTTCAACGAGCAGTACTTC.

The chain has TRBV10-3 and TRBJ2-5, with 9 positions matching TRBD2. V lost 9 bases and J lost 5; bases outside the gene matches: 10. The germline CDR1 and CDR2 sequences are ENHRY and SYGVKD. The CDR3 consists of 14 residues. The DNA for the CDR3 is TGTGCCATAACACCCGGGACTAGCAGCGAGACCCAGTACTTC. This translates into CAITPGTSSETQYF.

The chain is built from TRBV7-9 and TRBJ1-4, with a tentative D call TRBD1 (5 bases). Germline-derived CDR1 and CDR2 are SEHNR and FQNEAQ (reference sequence). With 1 base removed from V and 3 bases from J, the gap between germline ends came to 18 bases. The CDR3 has 18 amino acids. Here the CDR3 DNA reads TGTGCCAGCAGCTTAGGGGTCGACAGTCTTTTTGCTAATGAAAAACTGTTTTTT. It is translated as CASSLGVDSLFANEKLFF. Supplemented by reference TRBV7-9 and TRBJ1-4, the full variable domain reads DTGVSQNPRHKITKRGQNVTFRCDPISEHNRLYWYRQTLGQGPEFLTYFQNEAQLEKSRLLSDRFSAERPKGSFSTLEIQRTEQGDSAMYLCASSLGVDSLFANEKLFFGSGTQLSVL.

V is TRBV29-1 and J is TRBJ1-1, with D maybe TRBD1 (6 bases). V lost 5 bases and J 4 bases, leaving 14 bases between the germline ends. The CDR3 consists of 13 residues. Germline lookup yields CDR1 SQVTM and CDR2 ANQGSEA. The CDR3 loop reads CSVSDRTRTEAFF. The CDR3 region has the DNA TGCAGCGTTTCTGACAGGACTCGCACTGAAGCTTTCTTT.

V gene TRBV4-2 combines with J gene TRBJ1-3; 9 bases match TRBD1. The CDR3 is 17 amino acids. CDR1 is LGHNA and CDR2 is YNFKEQ in the germline V gene. After removal of 1 base from V and 3 bases from J, the junction contained 7 bases not matched to a gene. The DNA for the CDR3 is TGTGCCAGCAGCCAAGCCGGGACAGGGTCTTATGGAAACACCATATATTTT. It encodes CASSQAGTGSYGNTIYF.

This chain uses TRBV5-1 with TRBJ1-4; 8 bases are shared with TRBD1. Per the germline V gene, CDR1 is SGHRS and CDR2 is YFSETQ. V shed 0 bases, J shed 5 bases, and the junction held 3 bases outside the gene matches. This CDR3 is built from 15 residues. CDR3 in DNA: TGCGCCAGCAGCTTGGGGGACAGGATAAATGAAAAACTGTTTTTT. Protein product: CASSLGDRINEKLFF.

The chain joins TRBV7-2 to TRBJ2-2, with a tentative D call TRBD1 (5 bases). Per the germline V gene, CDR1 is SGHTA and CDR2 is FQGNSA. This CDR3 has 16 amino acids. V lost 1 base to trimming and J lost 5 bases, with 14 bases between them. CDR3 residues: CASSLVSAGRTGELFF. The CDR3 DNA is TGTGCCAGCAGCTTAGTTTCGGCAGGGCGGACCGGGGAGCTGTTTTTT.

CDR3 loop: CASSIGQGNGELFF. The CDR3 coding sequence is TGTGCCAGTAGTATCGGACAGGGAAACGGGGAGCTGTTTTTT. J is TRBJ2-2 and V is TRBV19, with 8 bases matching TRBD1. The CDR3 runs to 14 residues. Trimming cost V 3 bases and J 7 bases; bases outside gene matches: 4. CDR1 LNHDA and CDR2 SQIVND come from the germline V gene (reference sequence).

This clone was seen once. The J gene is TRBJ2-1, the V gene TRBV19; D unresolved. Looked up from germline, CDR1 is LNHDA and CDR2 is SQIVND (reference sequence). Trimming took 5 bases from V and 8 from J, leaving 16 bases between them. The CDR3 has 14 residues. In DNA form, the CDR3 reads TGTGCCAGTAGTCTCAATCTAGTGGCTGATGAGCAGTTCTTC. As protein: CASSLNLVADEQFF.

The chain recombines TRBV7-8 with TRBJ2-3; D may be TRBD2 (6 bases). Germline V gives CDR1 SGHVS, CDR2 FQNEAQ. The CDR3 consists of 20 residues. The V gene lost 5 bases and the J gene lost 0 bases, with 27 bases spanning the gap. The CDR3 protein is CASSRNRDSRWRSSTDTQYF. CDR3 bases: TGTGCCAGCAGCCGAAACCGGGACTCGAGGTGGAGGTCTAGCACAGATACGCAGTATTTT.

V gene TRBV25-1 combines with J gene TRBJ2-3; D possibly corresponds to TRBD2 (6 bases). The germline V and J ends were trimmed by 7 bases and 2 bases, with 10 bases remaining between them. The CDR3 consists of 13 residues. Germline CDR1 and CDR2: MGHDK and SYGVNS. CDR3 nucleotide sequence: TGTGCCAGCACGCGGGATTACACAGATACGCAGTATTTT. Amino acid sequence: CASTRDYTDTQYF.

This chain links TRBV5-3 with TRBJ2-1; 14 nucleotides match TRBD2. TRBV5-3 falls under the ORF class, with uncertain function. The CDR3 has 18 amino acids. V shed 4 bases, J shed 0 bases, and the junction held 6 bases outside the gene matches. CDR3 nucleotides: TGTGCCAGAAGCCCCGGACTAGCGGGAGGCAACTCCTACAATGAGCAGTTCTTC. Its translation: CARSPGLAGGNSYNEQFF.

The chain carries TRBV5-4 and TRBJ2-2, with 7 bases matching TRBD2. The V gene's germline CDR1 is SGHNT and CDR2 YYREEE (reference sequence). The CDR3 consists of 15 residues. V lost 4 bases to trimming and J lost 4 bases; unmatched junction nucleotides: 7. CDR3 amino acids: CASSPQRDFTGELFF. Written as DNA, the CDR3 is TGTGCCAGCAGCCCCCAGCGGGATTTCACCGGGGAGCTGTTTTTT. Full variable domain (rest looked up from reference TRBV5-4 and TRBJ2-2): ETGVTQSPTHLIKTRGQQVTLRCSSQSGHNTVSWYQQALGQGPQFIFQYYREEENGRGNFPPRFSGLQFPNYSSELNVNALELDDSALYLCASSPQRDFTGELFFGEGSRLTVL.

This clone was seen just once. J is TRBJ2-1 and V is TRBV7-9; 10 positions agree with TRBD1. V shed 3 bases and J 7 bases; nucleotides not matched to a gene: 6. CDR1 is SEHNR and CDR2 is FQNEAQ in the germline V gene (reference sequence). The CDR3 contains 15 residues. The CDR3 coding sequence is TGTGCCAGCAGCTTGACGGGACAGGGGTCGAATGAGCAGTTCTTC. It specifies CASSLTGQGSNEQFF. The full variable domain, rest sourced from reference TRBV7-9 and TRBJ2-1, is DTGVSQNPRHKITKRGQNVTFRCDPISEHNRLYWYRQTLGQGPEFLTYFQNEAQLEKSRLLSDRFSAERPKGSFSTLEIQRTEQGDSAMYLCASSLTGQGSNEQFFGPGTRLTVL.

This rearrangement joins TRBV5-1 to TRBJ2-5; weak D call: TRBD2 (6 bases). The CDR3 has 14 amino acids. Germline V gene data show CDR1 as SGHRS and CDR2 as YFSETQ. Trimming cost V 4 bases and J 4 bases, with 14 bases left between them. The chain's CDR3 is CASSPSGRRETQYF. CDR3 coding DNA: TGCGCCAGCAGCCCCAGTGGGAGGCGAGAGACCCAGTACTTC.

The J gene is TRBJ2-4, the V gene TRBV13; 8 bases line up with TRBD1. The V gene end was trimmed by 3 bases and the J gene end by 6 bases; junction bases not matched to a gene: 4. Germline V gene data show CDR1 as PRHDT and CDR2 as FYEKMQ (reference sequence). This CDR3 comprises 14 residues. The CDR3 bases are TGTGCCAGCAGCTTGGCAGGGGGCGGAAACATTCAGTACTTC. As protein: CASSLAGGGNIQYF.

The CDR3 protein is CASKPGTNPRYEQYF. In DNA form, the CDR3 reads TGCGCCAGCAAACCAGGGACAAACCCCCGCTACGAGCAGTACTTC. The rearrangement uses TRBV5-1 and TRBJ2-7, with a tentative D call TRBD1 (6 bases). V shed 6 bases and J shed 3 bases, with 19 bases lying between them. The germline V gene has CDR1 SGHRS and CDR2 YFSETQ. The CDR3 runs 15 residues.

With respect to this clone: One end of the junction does not line up with germline, which may come from a read error. This sequence joins TRBV6-6 and TRBJ1-1; 9 bases fit TRBD1. The CDR3 is 15 amino acids. Germline lookup yields CDR1 MNHNY and CDR2 SVGAGI (reference sequence). The CDR3: CASRTSDRGNAEAFF. The CDR3 region has the DNA TGTGCCAGCAGAACCTCTGACAGGGGGAACGCTGAAGCTTTCTTT.

The gene calls are TRBV7-9 and TRBJ1-4; no firm D call. Trimming took off 1 base at V and 9 bases at J, with 9 bases between the two ends. Germline V gives CDR1 SEHNR, CDR2 FQNEAQ (reference sequence). This CDR3 has 13 amino acids. The CDR3 DNA sequence: TGTGCCAGCAGCTTAGAAGCCCCCCAAAAACTGTTTTTT. This codes for CASSLEAPQKLFF.

This clone was seen a single time. V usage is TRBV7-9 and J usage is TRBJ2-2, with 8 positions matching TRBD1. Per the germline V gene, CDR1 is SEHNR and CDR2 is FQNEAQ (reference sequence). This CDR3 comprises 16 residues. Unmatched junction bases numbered 6, after V lost 5 bases and J lost 1 base. As DNA, the CDR3 is TGTGCCAGCAGCCTCCTTGGACAGGGGAACACCGGGGAGCTGTTTTTT. Translating gives CASSLLGQGNTGELFF. The variable domain in full, with the rest retrieved from reference TRBV7-9 and TRBJ2-2, is DTGVSQNPRHKITKRGQNVTFRCDPISEHNRLYWYRQTLGQGPEFLTYFQNEAQLEKSRLLSDRFSAERPKGSFSTLEIQRTEQGDSAMYLCASSLLGQGNTGELFFGEGSRLTVL.

V gene TRBV2 combines with J gene TRBJ1-5; D gene uncertain. V was pared by 7 bases and J by 1 base, with 11 bases between. Germline V gene sequence: CDR1 SNHLY, CDR2 FYNNEI. The CDR3 runs to 14 residues. The CDR3 region has the DNA TGTGCCAGCACTCGACTCAACAGCAATCAGCCCCAGCATTTT. The encoded protein is CASTRLNSNQPQHF.

The V gene is TRBV6-5, the J gene TRBJ2-1; D perhaps matches TRBD2 (7 bases). The germline CDR1 and CDR2 sequences are MNHEY and SVGAGI. Trimming took 10 bases from V and 5 from J, leaving 18 bases between them. There are 14 residues in the CDR3. DNA of the CDR3: TGTGCCACCGGGGAGGGGGGAACCAACAATGAGCAGTTCTTC. Translating gives CATGEGGTNNEQFF.

The V gene is TRBV14, the J gene TRBJ2-4; no clear D. This CDR3 is 15 amino acids long. Trimming removed 0 bases from V and 0 bases from J, with 6 bases in between. The germline V gene encodes CDR1 SGHDN and CDR2 FVKESK. CDR3 coding DNA: TGTGCCAGCAGCCAAGATCGGTTAGCCAAAAACATTCAGTACTTC. This codes for CASSQDRLAKNIQYF.

This clone appeared once. The chain has TRBV18 and TRBJ2-1; TRBD2 aligns across 9 bases. CDR3 length equals 15 residues. CDR1 KGHSH and CDR2 LQKENI come from the germline V gene. Trimming cost V 1 base and J 6 bases; bases outside gene matches: 4. CDR3 nucleotide sequence: TGTGCCAGCTCACCACTAGCGGGAGCTATCAATGAGCAGTTCTTC. It yields the protein CASSPLAGAINEQFF.